The next 29 T cell receptor beta chains were all read from a single sample in a study of TIL therapy for anti-PD-1-resistant metastatic lung cancer. This was the immunoSEQ v3 assay. The repertoire was sequenced with immunoSEQ multiplex PCR; TCRdb's copy has only in-frame clones and lacks some. The profile shows more than 20,000 clones, roughly two thirds of them singletons. Time point here: pre-treatment sample, taken before nivolumab and TIL therapy. Most excised metastases sampled were pleural nodules or supraclavicular lymph nodes. This specimen was tumor tissue, taken at baseline. The receptors stem from a woman aged 30-85 years with non-small cell lung cancer.

The rearrangement uses TRBV5-6 and TRBJ1-3, with D hard to call. V lost 1 base and J 0 bases, leaving 14 bases between the germline ends. This CDR3 is built from 17 residues. Germline V CDR1 and CDR2: SGHDT, YYEEEE. Here the CDR3 reads CASSLTGQVFSGNTIYF. CDR3 bases: TGTGCCAGCAGCTTGACGGGCCAGGTTTTCTCTGGAAACACCATATATTTT.

The chain links TRBV21-1 to TRBJ1-2; the DNA was not compared with TRBD1, the D call given in the table. TRBV21-1 is classified as a pseudogene. The CDR3 extends over 15 amino acids. The CDR3 nucleotides are TGTGCCAGCAGCATTCCGGACAGGGGAACGTATGGCTACACCTTC. Its protein is CASSIPDRGTYGYTF.

On this clone itself: At one boundary the junction diverges from the germline segment, which might be a read error. The rearrangement links TRBV9 to TRBJ2-2, with 7 bases that match TRBD1. The length of the CDR3 is 15 residues. Per germline, CDR1 SGDLS and CDR2 YYNGEE. CDR3 sequence reads: CTSSETGLDTGELFF. The CDR3 nucleotides are TGTACCAGCAGTGAGACAGGGTTGGACACCGGGGAGCTGTTTTTT.

The CDR3 sequence is CASSTRLAGVTEQYF. CDR3 DNA sequence: TGTGCCAGCAGTACAAGACTAGCGGGAGTTACCGAGCAGTACTTC. This rearrangement joins TRBV28 to TRBJ2-7; 12 nucleotides match TRBD2. Trimming at V came to 5 bases and at J to 6 bases, leaving 8 bases not matched to a gene. Germline CDR1 MDHEN, CDR2 SYDVKM. CDR3 length equals 15 residues.

This sequence joins TRBV5-1 and TRBJ2-1; D is possibly TRBD2 (5 bases). There are 15 residues in the CDR3. V was pared by 2 bases and J by 7 bases, with 16 bases between. Germline values: CDR1 SGHRS, CDR2 YFSETQ. The CDR3 DNA reads as TGCGCCAGCAGCTTTAAAGCGGTAAACACGAATGAGCAGTTCTTC. This translates into CASSFKAVNTNEQFF. The full variable domain, completed using reference TRBV5-1 and TRBJ2-1, is KAGVTQTPRYLIKTRGQQVTLSCSPISGHRSVSWYQQTPGQGLQFLFEYFSETQRNKGNFPGRFSGRQFSNSRSEMNVSTLELGDSALYLCASSFKAVNTNEQFFGPGTRLTVL.

The V and J genes are TRBV7-9 and TRBJ2-3; D is unclear. V was cut by 8 bases and J by 3 bases, with 6 bases left in between. This CDR3 is built from 11 residues. CDR1 SEHNR and CDR2 FQNEAQ come from the germline V gene (reference sequence). In DNA, the CDR3 is TGTGCCAGCGTCACAACAGATACGCAGTATTTT. Residues: CASVTTDTQYF.

The chain combines TRBV7-9 with TRBJ1-1; 8 bases map to TRBD1. V shed 8 bases and J 0 bases; nucleotides not matched to a gene: 5. Germline CDR1 is SEHNR and CDR2 is FQNEAQ (reference sequence). There are 14 residues in the CDR3. The CDR3 loop reads CASRGDRMNTEAFF. The CDR3 coding sequence is TGTGCCAGCCGGGGGGACAGGATGAACACTGAAGCTTTCTTT. The complete variable domain, with remaining parts taken from reference TRBV7-9 and TRBJ1-1, reads DTGVSQNPRHKITKRGQNVTFRCDPISEHNRLYWYRQTLGQGPEFLTYFQNEAQLEKSRLLSDRFSAERPKGSFSTLEIQRTEQGDSAMYLCASRGDRMNTEAFFGQGTRLTVV.

The chain links TRBV4-1 to TRBJ2-7; no clear D gene. Germline CDR1 MGHRA, CDR2 YSYEKL. The V gene lost 2 bases and the J gene lost 6 bases, with 14 bases spanning the gap. This CDR3 has 14 residues. In nucleotides, the CDR3 is TGCGCCAGCAGCCAATTGGCCAGTGGGGTCGAGCAGTACTTC. Its protein product is CASSQLASGVEQYF.

This rearrangement joins TRBV11-2 to TRBJ1-1; 7 bases agree with TRBD1. Germline trimming cut 2 bases from V and 1 base from J; bases unmatched to any gene: 7. The CDR3 is 16 amino acids. Germline V gene lookup returns CDR1 SGHAT and CDR2 FQNNGV. As DNA, the CDR3 is TGTGCCAGCAGCTTACCTTACAGGGGTGGGAACACTGAAGCTTTCTTT. This encodes CASSLPYRGGNTEAFF.

This clone was found a few times. CDR3 nucleotide sequence: TGCGCCAGCAGCTTGGCCACGGGCTCTGGGGCCAACGTCCTGACTTTC. Translated, it gives CASSLATGSGANVLTF. The chain combines TRBV5-1 with TRBJ2-6, with unresolved D. This CDR3 region has 16 residues. Germline V lookup: CDR1 SGHRS, CDR2 YFSETQ. Trimming left V 0 bases short and J 0 bases short, with 7 bases between.

This chain joins TRBV4-2 and TRBJ2-7; TRBD2 agrees at 8 bases. This CDR3 has 16 amino acids. Germline V lookup: CDR1 LGHNA, CDR2 YNFKEQ. V lost 3 bases and J lost 0; bases outside the gene matches: 7. CDR3 nucleotides: TGTGCCAGCAGCCAGGATAGCGGGATCAGCTCCTACGAGCAGTACTTC. Its protein is CASSQDSGISSYEQYF.

Here the CDR3 DNA reads TGTGCCAGCAGTGCCGGGACTAGCGGGGCAACCTACAATGAGCAGTTCTTC. This gives the protein CASSAGTSGATYNEQFF. The chain recombines TRBV6-1 with TRBJ2-1, with 13 bases fitting TRBD2. This CDR3 is built from 17 residues. CDR1 and CDR2 from the germline V gene are MNHNS and SASEGT. The junction had 5 bases not matched to a gene; V was cut back by 4 bases and J by 2 bases.

The chain employs TRBV2 and TRBJ1-1; D unresolved. Deletions cut 6 bases from V and 5 bases from J, with 13 bases between. CDR1 is SNHLY and CDR2 is FYNNEI in the germline V gene. The CDR3 loop spans 13 amino acids. DNA of the CDR3: TGTGCCAGCAGCGAATTCAGTGGGACTGAAGCTTTCTTT. Translating gives CASSEFSGTEAFF. Full variable domain (outside the CDR3, taken from reference TRBV2 and TRBJ1-1): EPEVTQTPSHQVTQMGQEVILRCVPISNHLYFYWYRQILGQKVEFLVSFYNNEISEKSEIFDDQFSVERPDGSNFTLKIRSTKLEDSAMYFCASSEFSGTEAFFGQGTRLTVV.

This clone was counted a few times. The J gene is TRBJ2-5, the V gene TRBV7-9, with D unclear. This CDR3 contains 12 residues. Germline V lookup: CDR1 SEHNR, CDR2 FQNEAQ (reference sequence). The V and J ends lost 3 bases and 4 bases respectively, with 6 bases between them. CDR3 residues: CASSFLLETQYF. For the CDR3, the DNA is TGTGCCAGCAGCTTTCTTCTAGAGACCCAGTACTTC.

The rearrangement joins TRBV4-2 to TRBJ2-5; 11 positions agree with TRBD2. CDR1 and CDR2 from the germline V gene are LGHNA and YNFKEQ. CDR3 length: 15 residues. Unmatched junction bases numbered 6, after V lost 4 bases and J lost 5 bases. In DNA form, the CDR3 reads TGTGCCAGCAGCCCATTAGCGGGAGGGGGGGAGACCCAGTACTTC. This encodes CASSPLAGGGETQYF.

In the case of this clone: One end of the junction varies from germline; a read error may be responsible. The chain recombines TRBV5-1 with TRBJ1-2; maybe TRBD1 (5 bases). There are 15 residues in the CDR3. CDR1 SGHRS and CDR2 YFSETQ come from the germline V gene. The CDR3 DNA is TGCGCCAGCAGTTTGGGTAGGGGCGCAGAGTATGGCTACACCTTC. The encoded protein is CASSLGRGAEYGYTF.

This chain links TRBV5-1 with TRBJ2-1, with D maybe TRBD2 (6 bases). Germline CDR1 SGHRS, CDR2 YFSETQ. The length of the CDR3 is 13 residues. V lost 4 bases to trimming and J lost 10 bases, with 15 bases between them. The CDR3 DNA is TGCGCCAGCAGCCGGGACTCCCTAGGGGAGCAGTTCTTC. Translating it yields CASSRDSLGEQFF.

V and J are TRBV6-6 and TRBJ2-3; D not certain. The germline V gene has CDR1 MNHNY and CDR2 SVGAGI (reference sequence). Trimming took 0 bases from V and 4 from J, leaving 8 bases between them. The CDR3 length is 14 residues. The CDR3 reads CASSYSTASDTQYF. The CDR3, as DNA: TGTGCCAGCAGTTACTCGACTGCCTCAGATACGCAGTATTTT.

The V and J genes are TRBV10-3 and TRBJ1-2; D unresolved. V was cut by 7 bases and J by 4 bases, with 10 bases left in between. Germline CDR1 is ENHRY and CDR2 is SYGVKD. CDR3 length equals 12 residues. CDR3 in DNA: TGTGCCATCATGGACCCAACCTATGGCTACACCTTC. This gives the protein CAIMDPTYGYTF.

This clone was observed a few times. The rearrangement links TRBV6-5 to TRBJ1-3; D gene unclear. Germline V gene lookup returns CDR1 MNHEY and CDR2 SVGAGI. Trimming removed 2 bases at V and 5 bases at J, with 10 bases between. This CDR3 contains 14 residues. CDR3 coding DNA: TGTGCCAGCAGTTACCGATTTCCAAGAAACACCATATATTTT. It encodes CASSYRFPRNTIYF.

The V gene is TRBV7-2, the J gene TRBJ1-5; D ambiguous. V lost 5 bases to trimming and J lost 3 bases, with 11 bases between them. This CDR3 region has 14 residues. Germline CDR1 SGHTA, CDR2 FQGNSA. For the CDR3, the DNA is TGTGCCAGCAGCCGTGTCGGGTCCAATCAGCCCCAGCATTTT. Protein: CASSRVGSNQPQHF.

The genes are TRBV19 and TRBJ2-1, with TRBD2 matching over 9 bases. Germline CDR1 LNHDA, CDR2 SQIVND (reference sequence). The CDR3 contains 14 residues. V dropped 6 bases and J dropped 4; count of bases not matched to a gene: 4. In nucleotides, the CDR3 is TGTGCCAGTAGACGCGGGGGGGTATACAATGAGCAGTTCTTC. Encoded protein: CASRRGGVYNEQFF.

Of note for this clone: The same CDR3 also results from other DNA sequences found in this sample. This rearrangement joins TRBV19 to TRBJ2-5, with no clear D. Per germline, CDR1 LNHDA and CDR2 SQIVND (reference sequence). Trimming took off 2 bases at V and 5 bases at J, with 3 bases between the two ends. The length of the CDR3 is 11 residues. CDR3 sequence reads: CASSIRETQYF. The DNA of the CDR3 is TGTGCCAGTAGTATAAGGGAGACCCAGTACTTC.

The chain joins TRBV6-1 to TRBJ2-7; 10 bases agree with TRBD1. The CDR3 contains 18 residues. Germline V gene sequence: CDR1 MNHNS, CDR2 SASEGT. Germline trimming cut 3 bases from V and 2 bases from J; bases unmatched to any gene: 13. This chain's CDR3 is CASSDGTGEISAPYEQYF. CDR3 coding DNA: TGTGCCAGCAGTGACGGGACAGGGGAAATCTCGGCGCCCTACGAGCAGTACTTC.

The gene calls are TRBV9 and TRBJ2-1, with unresolved D. The CDR3 extends over 14 amino acids. CDR1 is SGDLS, CDR2 YYNGEE, per germline. V was trimmed by 0 bases and J by 7 bases, leaving 11 bases between them. The CDR3 here is CASSVATFLNEQFF. The CDR3 coding sequence is TGTGCCAGCAGCGTAGCAACCTTCCTGAATGAGCAGTTCTTC.

In this sample, this clone turned up a few times. The V gene is TRBV5-4, the J gene TRBJ2-3; D ambiguous. Trimming left V 1 base short and J 4 bases short, with 7 bases between. Germline V gene sequence: CDR1 SGHNT, CDR2 YYREEE (reference sequence). This CDR3 contains 13 residues. The CDR3 bases are TGTGCCAGCAGCTTGTGGAGCGCAGATACGCAGTATTTT. Its protein product is CASSLWSADTQYF.

This rearrangement joins TRBV7-6 to TRBJ2-3; 7 bases agree with TRBD1. After removal of 5 bases from V and 2 bases from J, the junction contained 7 bases not matched to a gene. The germline V gene encodes CDR1 SGHVS and CDR2 FNYEAQ. The CDR3 consists of 15 residues. Here the CDR3 DNA reads TGTGCCAGCAGCCTTACAGGGGTAGTCACAGATACGCAGTATTTT. It codes for CASSLTGVVTDTQYF.

CDR3 sequence (DNA): TGTGCCAGCAGCACTTACAGGGGTGGTCAGCCCCAGCATTTT. Its translation is CASSTYRGGQPQHF. V gene TRBV5-4 combines with J gene TRBJ1-5; 7 bases line up with TRBD1. This CDR3 contains 14 residues. Germline V lookup: CDR1 SGHNT, CDR2 YYREEE (reference sequence). The junction had 7 bases not matched to a gene; V was cut back by 4 bases and J by 6 bases.

The chain combines TRBV9 with TRBJ2-5, with D perhaps being TRBD1 or TRBD2 (6 bases each). The V gene's germline CDR1 is SGDLS and CDR2 YYNGEE. CDR3 length equals 16 residues. V was clipped by 0 bases and J by 5 bases, with 17 bases between them. The CDR3 sequence is CASSVAPSGGGETQYF. For the CDR3, the DNA is TGTGCCAGCAGCGTAGCTCCCAGCGGAGGGGGGGAGACCCAGTACTTC. The full variable domain, rest sourced from reference TRBV9 and TRBJ2-5, is DSGVTQTPKHLITATGQRVTLRCSPRSGDLSVYWYQQSLDQGLQFLIQYYNGEERAKGNILERFSAQQFPDLHSELNLSSLELGDSALYFCASSVAPSGGGETQYFGPGTRLLVL.